This TCR beta chain was sequenced for a study of blood T cell repertoires in COVID-19. Study background: Sources were T cells, B-cell-depleted T cells, or PBMCs; the material itself was cDNA or gDNA.

Original analysis: Reference gene primer amplification gave nucleated cell count estimates. The table came from immunoSEQ multiplex PCR; TCRdb's copy has only in-frame clones and leaves some out. V, J and clone size derive from that table, while D and trimming were established from the DNA sequence. The sample records 150,000 to 200,000 clones, around 80% being singletons. Deletions cut 6 bases from V and 0 bases from J, with 14 bases between. The germline V gene has CDR1 LNHDA and CDR2 SQIVND (reference sequence). The CDR3 has 15 amino acids. This receptor was identified in a man aged 70-80 years with active or convalescent COVID-19. The J gene is TRBJ1-1, the V gene TRBV19, with D possibly matching TRBD1 (6 bases). Material: peripheral blood. The CDR3 coding sequence is TGTGCCAGTAGACCCGGACAGACCATGAACACTGAAGCTTTCTTT. Protein sequence: CASRPGQTMNTEAFF.